This TCR beta chain emerged from a study of T cells after yellow fever vaccination. Whole-study findings and limits: Subsequent to the booster, the majority of primary-vaccination clones reappeared (around 96% CD4, roughly 90% CD8). Faster peaking, at day 5 versus 15, marked a secondary response that was weaker. From the bulk population, abundant clonotypes could contaminate and appear within FACS-sorted repertoires.

Conversion of TCR transcripts into cDNA relied on 5'RACE template switching, which added a universal primer site and UMIs. TCRdb processed the 5' RACE reads anew with MiXCR; each CDR3 protein has one entry. The data show around 550,000 distinct CDR3 sequences, with approximately 21% seen just once and roughly an eighth held by the top ten. There are a few counts of this clonotype. Its antigen is not identified. Germline CDR1 DFQATT, CDR2 SNEGSKA (reference sequence). CDR3 length: 14 amino acids. The germline V and J ends were trimmed by 5 bases and 2 bases, with 13 bases remaining between them. The sequencing used PBMCs, collected 15 days after the yellow fever booster vaccination. This TCR came from a man aged 25 to 45 who received the YFV17D yellow fever vaccine. V gene TRBV20-1 combines with J gene TRBJ1-3; D is uncertain. The chain's CDR3 is CSAPIGNTGNTIYF. The CDR3 coding sequence is TGCAGTGCTCCGATAGGGAACACTGGAAACACCATATATTTT.